The 10 T cell receptor beta chains listed next were all sequenced from one sample in a study of T-cell reconstitution after alpha-beta-depleted transplantation in children. As it was prepared, the TCRbeta library received unique molecular identifiers. A single record per CDR3 protein comes from TCRdb applying MiXCR to the PCR reads. Counted here are over 450,000 distinct CDR3 sequences, about 10% occurring once; the ten biggest clones make up 2%. The starting material was PBMCs, obtained before TCRalphabeta/CD19-depleted stem cell transplant. The receptor source for this set is a child aged 2 to 9 with inherited bone marrow failure, due to receive a stem cell transplant.

This clonotype occurred once. The chain combines TRBV12-3 or TRBV12-4 with TRBJ2-2; 7 bases fit TRBD1. The CDR3 totals 14 residues. V dropped 3 bases and J dropped 8; count of bases not matched to a gene: 6. CDR3 DNA: TGTGCCAGCAGTTTCCGGGACAGATATGGGGAGCTGTTTTTT. Encoded protein: CASSFRDRYGELFF.

This clonotype was recorded many times. This rearrangement joins TRBV15 to TRBJ2-5; 7 bases are shared with TRBD2. CDR1 and CDR2 (germline): LNHNV, YYDKDF (reference sequence). This CDR3 is built from 14 residues. V shed 4 bases, J shed 4 bases, and the junction held 6 bases outside the gene matches. CDR3 DNA sequence: TGTGCCACCAGCACCCGACTAGCTGGAGAGACCCAGTACTTC. Translating gives CATSTRLAGETQYF.

This clonotype has ten or more counts. The CDR3 here is CSVETGGTYEQYF. CDR3 sequence (DNA): TGCAGCGTAGAGACAGGGGGTACCTACGAGCAGTACTTC. The rearrangement joins TRBV29-1 to TRBJ2-7; 9 bases fit TRBD1. The CDR3 runs 13 residues. J lost 2 bases, V lost 6 bases, and 5 bases had no gene match. Germline V CDR1 and CDR2: SQVTM, ANQGSEA.

This clonotype showed up many times. V and J are TRBV7-2 and TRBJ2-1; 12 bases align to TRBD2. The CDR3 is made up of 15 amino acids. The J segment lost 7 bases and the V segment lost 0 bases, leaving 1 base of the junction unmatched. Germline loops: CDR1 SGHTA, CDR2 FQGNSA. The CDR3 loop is CASSLAGTSGNEQFF. CDR3 nucleotides: TGTGCCAGCAGCTTAGCGGGGACTAGCGGGAATGAGCAGTTCTTC. Complete variable domain (other parts from reference TRBV7-2 and TRBJ2-1): GAGVSQSPSNKVTEKGKDVELRCDPISGHTALYWYRQSLGQGLEFLIYFQGNSAPDKSGLPSDRFSAERTGGSVSTLTIQRTQQEDSAVYLCASSLAGTSGNEQFFGPGTRLTVL.

In this sample, this clonotype turned up many times. The chain joins TRBV9 to TRBJ2-3; D might be TRBD1 (5 bases). V was pared by 4 bases and J by 3 bases, with 21 bases between. CDR3 length equals 17 residues. Germline CDR1 SGDLS, CDR2 YYNGEE. The CDR3 region has the DNA TGTGCCAGCAGCTTACGAGGAAGGCAGGGAAGGACAGATACGCAGTATTTT. Protein: CASSLRGRQGRTDTQYF.

This clonotype was seen more than once but under ten times. The J gene is TRBJ2-7, the V gene TRBV3-1; 9 bases line up with TRBD2. The V gene's germline CDR1 is LGHDT and CDR2 YNNKEL (reference sequence). This CDR3 comprises 17 residues. J gave up 0 bases and V 2 bases, and 8 bases lay outside the gene matches. The CDR3 is CASSQHMTSGFSYEQYF. In DNA form, the CDR3 reads TGTGCCAGCAGCCAACATATGACTAGCGGTTTCTCCTACGAGCAGTACTTC.

This clonotype was counted at least ten times. The chain carries TRBV2 and TRBJ1-2, with 8 positions matching TRBD1. V shed 4 bases and J 5 bases; nucleotides not matched to a gene: 3. Germline V CDR1 and CDR2: SNHLY, FYNNEI. The CDR3 runs to 13 residues. CDR3 nucleotide sequence: TGTGCCAGCAGTGGGACAGGGAATTATGGCTACACCTTC. This codes for CASSGTGNYGYTF.

This clonotype was picked up many times. The genes are TRBV27 and TRBJ2-1; 8 positions agree with TRBD2. This CDR3 is 17 amino acids long. V shed 5 bases and J 4 bases; nucleotides not matched to a gene: 13. Germline CDR1 MNHEY, CDR2 SMNVEV (reference sequence). The CDR3 DNA follows: TGTGCCAGCAGTCCCATCACAAGCGGGAGTGGGTACAATGAGCAGTTCTTC. Protein: CASSPITSGSGYNEQFF.

This clonotype was found a few times. The chain has TRBV7-9 and TRBJ2-5; 10 bases fit TRBD2. J was trimmed by 3 bases and V by 3 bases; bases with no gene match: 7. This CDR3 region has 16 residues. Germline V CDR1 and CDR2: SEHNR, FQNEAQ (reference sequence). The CDR3: CASSLRASGSEETQYF. In nucleotides, the CDR3 is TGTGCCAGCAGCTTGAGGGCTAGCGGGAGTGAAGAGACCCAGTACTTC.

V is TRBV27 and J is TRBJ2-3, with D perhaps TRBD1 (6 bases). Germline V gene sequence: CDR1 MNHEY, CDR2 SMNVEV (reference sequence). Trimming shortened V by 0 bases and J by 2 bases, and 12 bases separated the two germline ends. The CDR3 extends over 16 amino acids. The CDR3 sequence is CASSLSAGEFTDTQYF. CDR3 coding DNA: TGTGCCAGCAGTTTATCGGCAGGGGAATTCACAGATACGCAGTATTTT.